Below are 11 T cell receptor beta chains sequenced from a single sample in a study of blood T cells in healthy people across ages. Then a second PCR, running about 6 to 12 cycles, was carried out with a sample-barcoded 5' primer and a J-beta primer mix. Using its own MiXCR run on the 5' RACE reads, TCRdb lists one record per CDR3 protein. The table lists around 750,000 distinct CDR3 sequences, about 55% of them singletons. Sample: blood. These receptors were taken from a man older than 75 in good health.

This clonotype was recorded a few times. This chain links TRBV6-2 or TRBV6-3 with TRBJ2-1; D could derive from TRBD1 or TRBD2 (7 bases each). This CDR3 comprises 15 residues. V lost 5 bases, J lost 5 bases, and 16 bases lay in between. The germline V gene has CDR1 MNHEY and CDR2 SVGEGT. CDR3 sequence reads: CASSPGGLINNEQFF. As DNA, the CDR3 is TGTGCCAGCAGTCCAGGGGGACTAATCAACAATGAGCAGTTCTTC.

This clonotype has only a few counts. This rearrangement joins TRBV29-1 to TRBJ2-5; 10 bases are shared with TRBD2. The CDR3 has 13 amino acids. CDR1 SQVTM and CDR2 ANQGSEA come from the germline V gene. The V segment lost 6 bases and the J segment 5 bases; nucleotides outside the gene matches: 6. CDR3 sequence reads: CSVRKAGGETQYF. The CDR3 DNA reads TGCAGCGTGCGTAAAGCGGGAGGGGAGACCCAGTACTTC.

The chain joins TRBV4-1 to TRBJ1-5; D remains unclear. Per germline, CDR1 MGHRA and CDR2 YSYEKL. CDR3 length equals 17 residues. Trimming cost V 2 bases and J 6 bases, with 20 bases left between them. CDR3 protein: CASSQIGLGFRGQPQHF. CDR3 coding DNA: TGCGCCAGCAGCCAAATAGGGCTAGGGTTTCGTGGTCAGCCCCAGCATTTT.

The rearrangement links TRBV21-1 to TRBJ2-7; the tabulated D call, TRBD2, remains unverified against the DNA. The J call is in doubt because the DNA end fits TRBJ2-5 better. TRBV21-1 is deemed a pseudogene. CDR3 length: 16 amino acids. CDR3 loop: CASSKTRALRKETQYF. DNA for the CDR3: TGTGCCAGCAGCAAAACGAGGGCACTGCGAAAAGAGACCCAGTACTTC.

The chain couples TRBV5-1 to TRBJ2-5; 8 bases are shared with TRBD1. The CDR3 covers 17 residues. CDR1 and CDR2 (germline): SGHRS, YFSETQ. J was trimmed by 5 bases and V by 1 base; bases with no gene match: 13. The CDR3 spells CASSLFGVGQGSETQYF. The DNA of the CDR3 is TGCGCCAGCAGCTTGTTTGGTGTTGGACAGGGATCGGAGACCCAGTACTTC. Looking up the rest from reference TRBV5-1 and TRBJ2-5 gives the full variable domain: KAGVTQTPRYLIKTRGQQVTLSCSPISGHRSVSWYQQTPGQGLQFLFEYFSETQRNKGNFPGRFSGRQFSNSRSEMNVSTLELGDSALYLCASSLFGVGQGSETQYFGPGTRLLVL.

The chain recombines TRBV27 with TRBJ2-7, with D uncertain. V was cut by 8 bases and J by 0 bases, with 11 bases left in between. The germline V gene encodes CDR1 MNHEY and CDR2 SMNVEV (reference sequence). CDR3 length equals 13 residues. CDR3 sequence reads: CASGFGDSYEQYF. As DNA, the CDR3 is TGTGCCAGCGGGTTTGGGGACTCCTACGAGCAGTACTTC.

The V call is TRBV25-1, the J call TRBJ2-1, with D unclear. Germline CDR1 MGHDK, CDR2 SYGVNS. Trimming took 8 bases from V and 7 from J, leaving 6 bases between them. The CDR3 runs 10 residues. This CDR3 is CASGRNEQFF. CDR3 sequence (DNA): TGTGCCAGCGGTCGGAATGAGCAGTTCTTC.

This clonotype was observed a single time. The rearrangement uses TRBV5-6 and TRBJ2-2; tentative D call: TRBD2 (6 bases). Germline CDR1 is SGHDT and CDR2 is YYEEEE. Between the trimmed V and J ends, which lost 5 bases and 3 bases, there was a span of 17 bases. The CDR3 runs 16 residues. The CDR3 loop is CASRAPGSGYTGELFF. The CDR3 bases are TGTGCCAGCAGGGCCCCTGGTAGCGGATACACCGGGGAGCTGTTTTTT.

The J gene is TRBJ1-6, the V gene TRBV4-1; 7 bases align to TRBD1. Germline V lookup: CDR1 MGHRA, CDR2 YSYEKL. V trimming: 4 bases; J trimming: 7 bases; junction bases outside the gene matches: 10. CDR3 length: 16 residues. CDR3 loop: CASSLVTGTVNSPLHF. Here the CDR3 DNA reads TGCGCCAGCAGCCTGGTTACCGGGACAGTGAATTCACCCCTCCACTTT.

The J gene is TRBJ2-1, the V gene TRBV7-2; D call uncertain. Germline CDR1 and CDR2: SGHTA and FQGNSA. This CDR3 comprises 13 residues. The ends were cut back, 5 bases at V and 6 bases at J, with 11 bases in the middle. The CDR3 sequence is CASSVDRLNEQFF. Written as DNA, the CDR3 is TGTGCCAGCAGCGTAGATCGCCTCAATGAGCAGTTCTTC.

This chain links TRBV4-1 with TRBJ1-1, with 10 bases identical to TRBD1. The germline V gene has CDR1 MGHRA and CDR2 YSYEKL. The V gene end was trimmed by 1 base and the J gene end by 6 bases; junction bases not matched to a gene: 5. This CDR3 has 15 amino acids. The CDR3 nucleotides are TGCGCCAGCAGCCAAGTGGGACAGGGGAATGCTGAAGCTTTCTTT. It yields the protein CASSQVGQGNAEAFF.